The TCR beta chain described here comes from a study of beta chain features in type 1 diabetes. From germline, CDR1 is SNHLY and CDR2 FYNNEI. The V and J ends lost 5 bases and 2 bases, in that order; junction bases with no gene match: 7. The CDR3 covers 15 residues. Study-wide points: Any PCR bias toward short templates would affect both groups alike. Sequencing used cDNA, and cells with high TCR expression could therefore be over-represented. Shortening that was moderate but significant affected the TCRB CDR3s of Type 1 diabetes patients in all four CD4+ subsets.

Using CD45RO/CCR7/CD25/CD127/CD95/CD27, CD4+ naive, central memory, regulatory and stem cell-like memory cells were sorted. Each population that was sorted was more than 95% pure. This clone was counted a few times. What it binds is not known. Since all of the isolated RNA was reverse transcribed, expressed TCRB transcripts were what got sequenced. TCRdb keeps only in-frame clones here, not all; method: immunoSEQ multiplex PCR. The data contain a few hundred thousand clones, 10% to 15% of them seen just once; the ten biggest clones take up approximately 0.01%. This chain connects TRBV2 to TRBJ2-5, with 8 bases lining up with TRBD1. Sequenced: naive CD4+ T cells from blood. The sequence was collected from a woman in her late teens or twenties with type 1 diabetes. DNA of the CDR3: TGTGCCAGCAGTCCAGGACAGGGAACGCAAGAGACCCAGTACTTC. Translated, it gives CASSPGQGTQETQYF.